This paragraph reports one TCR beta chain. This specimen comes from a study of blood T cell repertoires in COVID-19. Germline assignment: CDR1 MDHEN and CDR2 SYDVKM. V was pared by 6 bases and J by 4 bases, with 12 bases of the junction left unmatched. The length of the CDR3 is 16 residues. The table came from immunoSEQ multiplex PCR; TCRdb's copy has only in-frame clones and leaves some out. Found here are some 380,000 clones, roughly 77% of them singletons; the top ten hold 0.85% to 1.2%. Sequencing was carried out using peripheral blood. The V gene is TRBV28, the J gene TRBJ2-1; 7 nucleotides match TRBD1. The source of this sequence is a human donor with acute or convalescent COVID-19. The donor label of this sample is uncertain. CDR3 in DNA: TGTGCCAGCAGCCCCCTTGACAGGGAAAATTACAATGAGCAGTTCTTC. Amino acid sequence: CASSPLDRENYNEQFF.